The present T cell receptor beta chain was sequenced within a study of T-cell memory formation after mild COVID-19. Study at large: TCR clustering was largely donor specific.

5'RACE with constant-segment primers yielded barcoded, UMI-tagged TCR alpha and TCR beta cDNA libraries. Each CDR3 protein gets one entry after TCRdb re-called the 5' RACE reads with MiXCR. The top ten clones hold over 20% of a sample with about 320,000 distinct CDR3 sequences, 13% to 15% of them seen once. Details on this clonotype: Its antigen remains unidentified.

Notes on the study in general: Clones that contracted clustered mainly in CM and EM if CD4+ and in EMRA if CD8+.

After removal of 3 bases from V and 1 base from J, the junction contained 11 bases not matched to a gene. The CDR3 runs 17 residues. CDR1 and CDR2 (germline): SGHRS, YFSETQ. Sequencing used PBMCs or a T cell subset sorted from them (not recorded which). This receptor was obtained from a man younger than 35 who had mild COVID-19 (a few samples of this study predate the infection). Cell type and time point are not known. This rearrangement joins TRBV5-1 to TRBJ2-3; 7 nucleotides align to TRBD2. The CDR3: CASSSGLPGDGTDTQYF. The DNA of the CDR3 is TGCGCCAGCAGCTCGGGACTACCGGGCGACGGCACAGATACGCAGTATTTT.